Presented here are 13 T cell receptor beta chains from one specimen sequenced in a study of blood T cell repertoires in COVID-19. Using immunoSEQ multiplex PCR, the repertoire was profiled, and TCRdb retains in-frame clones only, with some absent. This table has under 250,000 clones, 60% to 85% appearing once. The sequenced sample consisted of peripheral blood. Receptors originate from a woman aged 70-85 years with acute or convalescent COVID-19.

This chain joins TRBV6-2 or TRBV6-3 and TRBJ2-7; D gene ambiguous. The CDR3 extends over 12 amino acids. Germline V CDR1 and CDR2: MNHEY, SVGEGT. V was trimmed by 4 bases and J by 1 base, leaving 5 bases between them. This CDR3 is CASSLQSYEQYF. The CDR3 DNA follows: TGTGCCAGCAGTTTACAATCCTACGAGCAGTACTTC.

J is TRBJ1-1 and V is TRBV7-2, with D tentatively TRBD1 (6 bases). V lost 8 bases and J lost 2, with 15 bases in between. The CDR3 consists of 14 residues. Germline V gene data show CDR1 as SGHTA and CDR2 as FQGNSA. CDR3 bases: TGTGCCAGCCTACGGGGGGCGGGTAACACTGAAGCTTTCTTT. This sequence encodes CASLRGAGNTEAFF.

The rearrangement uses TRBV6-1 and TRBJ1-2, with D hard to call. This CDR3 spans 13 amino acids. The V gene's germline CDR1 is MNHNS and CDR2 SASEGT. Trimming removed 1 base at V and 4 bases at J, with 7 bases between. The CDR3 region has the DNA TGTGCCAGCAGTGAAGGACTCGTCTATGGCTACACCTTC. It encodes CASSEGLVYGYTF.

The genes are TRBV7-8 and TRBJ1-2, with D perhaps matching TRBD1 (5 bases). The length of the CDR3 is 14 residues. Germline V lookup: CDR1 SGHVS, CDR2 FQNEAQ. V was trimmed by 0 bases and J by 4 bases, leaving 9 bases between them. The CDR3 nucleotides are TGTGCCAGCAGCTTAGCGTTCCAGGGCTATGGCTACACCTTC. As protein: CASSLAFQGYGYTF.

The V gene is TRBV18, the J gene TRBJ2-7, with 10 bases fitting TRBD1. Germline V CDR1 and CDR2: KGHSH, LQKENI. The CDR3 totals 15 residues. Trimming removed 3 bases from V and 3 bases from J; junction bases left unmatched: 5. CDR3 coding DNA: TGTGCCAGCTCACCCGATCGGACAGGGGGCTACGAGCAGTACTTC. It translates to CASSPDRTGGYEQYF.

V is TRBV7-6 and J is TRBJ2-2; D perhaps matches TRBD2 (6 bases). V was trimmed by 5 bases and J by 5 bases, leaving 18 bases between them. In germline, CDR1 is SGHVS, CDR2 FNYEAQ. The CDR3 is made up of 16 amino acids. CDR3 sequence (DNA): TGTGCCAGCAGCCCAACCGGGGGATACGTAACCGGGGAGCTGTTTTTT. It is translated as CASSPTGGYVTGELFF.

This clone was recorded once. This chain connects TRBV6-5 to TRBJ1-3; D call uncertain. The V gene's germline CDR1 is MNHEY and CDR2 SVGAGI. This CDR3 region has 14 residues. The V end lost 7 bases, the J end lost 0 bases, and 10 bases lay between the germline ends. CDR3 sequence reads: CASIPGYSGNTIYF. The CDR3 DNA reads TGTGCCAGCATCCCGGGGTACTCTGGAAACACCATATATTTT.

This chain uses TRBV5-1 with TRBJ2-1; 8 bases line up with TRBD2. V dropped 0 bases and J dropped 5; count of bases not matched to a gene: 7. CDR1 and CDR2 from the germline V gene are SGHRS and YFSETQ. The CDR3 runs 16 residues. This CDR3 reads CASSLGLARPNNEQFF. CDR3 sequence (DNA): TGCGCCAGCAGCTTGGGACTAGCGAGGCCGAACAATGAGCAGTTCTTC.

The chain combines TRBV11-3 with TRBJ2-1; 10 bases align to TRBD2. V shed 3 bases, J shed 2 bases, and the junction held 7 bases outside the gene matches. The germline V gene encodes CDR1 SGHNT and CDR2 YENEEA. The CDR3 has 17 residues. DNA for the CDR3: TGTGCCAGCAGCTTCAGAACTCTAGCGGGGGCCTACAATGAGCAGTTCTTC. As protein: CASSFRTLAGAYNEQFF.

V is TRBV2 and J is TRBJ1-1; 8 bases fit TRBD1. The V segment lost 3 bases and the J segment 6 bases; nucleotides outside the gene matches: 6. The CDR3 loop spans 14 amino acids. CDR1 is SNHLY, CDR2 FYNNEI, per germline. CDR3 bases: TGTGCCAGCAGTGACACAGGGGGATGGGCTGAAGCTTTCTTT. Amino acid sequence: CASSDTGGWAEAFF.

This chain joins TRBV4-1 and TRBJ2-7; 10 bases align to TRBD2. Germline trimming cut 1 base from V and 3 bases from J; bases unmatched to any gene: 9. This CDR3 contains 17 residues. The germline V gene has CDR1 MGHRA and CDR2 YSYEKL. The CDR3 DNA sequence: TGCGCCAGCAGCCAAGGGAGTAGCGGGGGGTTCCTCTACGAGCAGTACTTC. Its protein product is CASSQGSSGGFLYEQYF.

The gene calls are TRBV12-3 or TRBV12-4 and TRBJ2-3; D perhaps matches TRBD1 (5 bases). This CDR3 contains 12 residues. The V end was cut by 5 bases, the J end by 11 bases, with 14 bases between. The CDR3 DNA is TGTGCCAGCAGTCATGACAGATTTGGGCAGTATTTT. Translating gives CASSHDRFGQYF.

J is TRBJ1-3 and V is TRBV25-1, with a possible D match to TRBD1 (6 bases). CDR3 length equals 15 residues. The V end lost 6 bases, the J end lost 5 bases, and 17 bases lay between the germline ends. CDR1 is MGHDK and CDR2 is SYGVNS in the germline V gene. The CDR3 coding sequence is TGTGCCAGCAGCGGAATAGGGGGGGCCCGAAACACCATATATTTT. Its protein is CASSGIGGARNTIYF.